The sequence of this T cell receptor beta chain was determined in a study of blood T cell repertoires in COVID-19. Overall study: Donors in the United States, Italy and Spain gave samples during acute or convalescent COVID-19.

Per the original data handling: Amplification of reference gene primers was used by the study to estimate nucleated cell counts. The repertoire was sequenced with immunoSEQ multiplex PCR; TCRdb's copy has only in-frame clones and lacks some. The DNA gave D and trimming, while V, J and clone size come from that table. The sample lists 250,000 or so clones, 75% to 90% occurring once. V was pared by 3 bases and J by 3 bases, with 9 bases between. The CDR3 loop spans 13 amino acids. Sequenced material: peripheral blood. This chain connects TRBV12-3 or TRBV12-4 to TRBJ2-7; possibly TRBD1 for D (6 bases). The TCR originated in a middle-aged woman who had recovered from COVID-19. In DNA, the CDR3 is TGTGCCAGCAGTTTCTCACAGGGCTACGAGCAGTACTTC. Residues: CASSFSQGYEQYF.